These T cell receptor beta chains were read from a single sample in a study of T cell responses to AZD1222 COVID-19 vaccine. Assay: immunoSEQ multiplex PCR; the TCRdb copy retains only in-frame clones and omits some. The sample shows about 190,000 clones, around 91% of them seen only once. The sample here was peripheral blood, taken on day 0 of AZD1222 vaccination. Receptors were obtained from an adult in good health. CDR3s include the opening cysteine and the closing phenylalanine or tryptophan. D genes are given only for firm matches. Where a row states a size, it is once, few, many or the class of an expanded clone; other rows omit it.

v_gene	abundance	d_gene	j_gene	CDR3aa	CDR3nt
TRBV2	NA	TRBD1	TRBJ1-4	CASTRQGSNEKLFF	TGTGCCAGCACCCGACAGGGTTCTAATGAAAAACTGTTTTTT
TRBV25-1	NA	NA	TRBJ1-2	CASTRGMDYGYTF	TGTGCCAGCACGAGGGGTATGGACTATGGCTACACCTTC
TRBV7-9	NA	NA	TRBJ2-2	CASVPGGNPGELFF	TGTGCCAGTGTCCCCGGGGGAAACCCCGGGGAGCTGTTTTTT
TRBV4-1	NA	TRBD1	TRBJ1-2	CASSQTGGAGGYTF	TGCGCCAGCAGCCAAACAGGGGGCGCGGGGGGCTACACCTTC
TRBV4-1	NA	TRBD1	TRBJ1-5	CASSHRGGDWSNQPQHF	TGCGCCAGCAGCCATAGAGGGGGCGATTGGTCCAATCAGCCCCAGCATTTT
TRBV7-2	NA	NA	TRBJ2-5	CASSPGAQETQYF	TGTGCCAGCAGCCCAGGGGCGCAAGAGACCCAGTACTTC
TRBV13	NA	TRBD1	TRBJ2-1	CASTTAGQEIYNEQFF	TGTGCCAGCACCACGGCCGGACAGGAAATCTACAATGAGCAGTTCTTC
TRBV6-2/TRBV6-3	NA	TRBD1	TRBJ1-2	CASSPRDRQNYGYTF	TGTGCCAGCAGCCCTCGGGACAGACAAAACTATGGCTACACCTTC
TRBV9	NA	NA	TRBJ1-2	CASSVSTGSGFNYGYTF	TGTGCCAGCAGCGTCTCTACAGGATCAGGGTTTAACTATGGCTACACCTTC
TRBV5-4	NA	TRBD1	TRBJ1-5	CASRLDRGRGNQPQHF	TGTGCCAGCAGACTGGACAGGGGGCGAGGCAATCAGCCCCAGCATTTT
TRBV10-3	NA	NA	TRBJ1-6	CAISESGQGPDSPLHF	TGTGCCATCAGTGAGTCGGGGCAGGGTCCTGATTCACCCCTCCACTTT
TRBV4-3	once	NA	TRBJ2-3	CASGRTADTQYF	TGCGCCAGCGGGCGGACCGCAGATACGCAGTATTTT
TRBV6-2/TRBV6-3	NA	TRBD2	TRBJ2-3	CASSSPVGRGDADTQYF	TGTGCCAGCAGTTCCCCCGTCGGGCGGGGGGACGCAGATACGCAGTATTTT
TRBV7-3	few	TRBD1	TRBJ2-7	CASSLLPGGPYEQYF	TGTGCCAGCAGCTTATTACCAGGGGGCCCTTACGAGCAGTACTTC
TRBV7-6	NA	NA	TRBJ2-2	CASSLGAAGELFF	TGTGCCAGCAGCTTAGGGGCCGCCGGGGAGCTGTTTTTT
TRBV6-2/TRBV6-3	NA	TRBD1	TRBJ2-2	CASSTDRGRNTGELFF	TGTGCCAGCAGCACAGACAGGGGAAGAAACACCGGGGAGCTGTTTTTT
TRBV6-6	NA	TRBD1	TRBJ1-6	CASSPNRGVIPLHF	TGTGCCAGCAGTCCCAACAGGGGCGTAATACCCCTCCACTTT
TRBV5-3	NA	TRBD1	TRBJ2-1	CARSFGTERNNEQFF	TGTGCCAGAAGCTTCGGGACAGAGAGAAACAATGAGCAGTTCTTC
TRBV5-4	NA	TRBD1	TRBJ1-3	CASSLALGTGGNTIYF	TGTGCCAGCAGCTTGGCTCTCGGGACAGGGGGAAACACCATATATTTT
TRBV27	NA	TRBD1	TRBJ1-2	CASSHRQGANYGYTF	TGTGCCAGCAGTCACCGACAGGGGGCTAACTATGGCTACACCTTC
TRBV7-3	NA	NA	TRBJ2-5	CASSLVLGIGMETQYF	TGTGCCAGCAGCTTAGTGTTGGGTATCGGTATGGAGACCCAGTACTTC